What follows are 16 T cell receptor beta chains derived from one specimen sequenced in a study of blood T cell repertoires in COVID-19. This table comes from immunoSEQ multiplex PCR, and its TCRdb copy is limited to in-frame clones, with some not included. Of around 170,000 clones detected, under 90% appear once; the ten largest clones hold approximately 15%. Sequencing used peripheral blood. The receptors were gathered from a man younger than 45 with active or convalescent COVID-19.

The chain joins TRBV28 to TRBJ2-7; 10 bases match TRBD1. V gave up 10 bases and J gave up 2 bases; unmatched junction bases: 8. Germline V CDR1 and CDR2: MDHEN, SYDVKM. The CDR3 loop spans 14 amino acids. CDR3 protein: CATRGTGVPYEQYV. The CDR3 DNA is TGTGCCACCAGGGGGACAGGGGTACCCTACGAGCAGTACGTC.

The chain has TRBV28 and TRBJ1-2; no clear D. The germline V gene has CDR1 MDHEN and CDR2 SYDVKM. V shed 3 bases and J shed 8 bases, with 16 bases lying between them. The CDR3 sequence is 14 residues long. The CDR3 DNA follows: TGTGCCAGCAGTTTCTTGGCCCTGCCGGGGGGCTACACCTTC. Translated: CASSFLALPGGYTF.

V is TRBV6-5 and J is TRBJ2-5; 10 bases are shared with TRBD2. The CDR3 is made up of 16 amino acids. Germline CDR1 reads MNHEY; CDR2 reads SVGAGI. V lost 0 bases and J lost 4; bases outside the gene matches: 5. DNA of the CDR3: TGTGCCAGCAGTTACTCCCAGCGGGAGGGTTCAGAGACCCAGTACTTC. Its translation: CASSYSQREGSETQYF.

This chain joins TRBV7-2 and TRBJ2-5, with D perhaps TRBD2 (6 bases). CDR3 size: 18 residues. The V end was cut by 0 bases, the J end by 0 bases, with 17 bases between. Germline CDR1 SGHTA, CDR2 FQGNSA. The CDR3 sequence: CASSLAYSSASYQETQYF. The CDR3 DNA follows: TGTGCCAGCAGCTTAGCTTATTCTAGCGCCTCGTACCAAGAGACCCAGTACTTC.

The J gene is TRBJ2-7, the V gene TRBV28, with 7 nucleotides matching TRBD2. CDR1 and CDR2 (germline): MDHEN, SYDVKM. Trimming at V came to 4 bases and at J to 2 bases, leaving 11 bases not matched to a gene. This CDR3 is 16 amino acids long. The CDR3 DNA is TGTGCCAGCAGTTCCCTAGGGGCGGGGGACCCCTACGAGCAGTACGTC. This sequence encodes CASSSLGAGDPYEQYV.

This rearrangement joins TRBV5-6 to TRBJ1-6, with D perhaps TRBD1 (6 bases). Germline loops: CDR1 SGHDT, CDR2 YYEEEE. Trimming took 0 bases from V and 2 from J, leaving 9 bases between them. This CDR3 is built from 16 residues. DNA for the CDR3: TGTGCCAGCAGCTTGGAAGGGGGAGCCTATAATTCACCCCTCCACTTT. This gives the protein CASSLEGGAYNSPLHF.

This clone appeared a single time. The rearrangement joins TRBV6-5 to TRBJ2-7; possible D gene TRBD2, 7 bases. The CDR3 is 14 residues long. Germline V lookup: CDR1 MNHEY, CDR2 SVGAGI. Trimming shortened V by 6 bases and J by 4 bases, and 16 bases separated the two germline ends. The CDR3 nucleotides read TGTGCCAGCAGCATTGGGGGGGCAGGGTACGAGCAGTACGTC. This translates into CASSIGGAGYEQYV.

This chain links TRBV10-3 with TRBJ2-1; 8 bases are a match to TRBD2. Looked up from germline, CDR1 is ENHRY and CDR2 is SYGVKD. This CDR3 is built from 16 residues. The V and J ends lost 0 bases and 0 bases, in that order; junction bases with no gene match: 1. CDR3 amino acids: CAISESTSGSYNEQFF. In nucleotides, the CDR3 is TGTGCCATCAGTGAGTCCACTAGCGGCTCCTACAATGAGCAGTTCTTC.

The rearrangement joins TRBV5-1 to TRBJ2-3; 8 positions agree with TRBD1. The CDR3 runs 14 residues. Trimming removed 4 bases from V and 2 bases from J; junction bases left unmatched: 3. The germline V gene encodes CDR1 SGHRS and CDR2 YFSETQ. The CDR3 loop reads CASSPQGATDTQYF. The CDR3 bases are TGCGCCAGCAGCCCGCAGGGGGCCACAGATACGCAGTATTTT.

This clone showed up just a few times. V is TRBV11-2 and J is TRBJ1-3, with 10 bases identical to TRBD1. This CDR3 has 13 amino acids. V was clipped by 5 bases and J by 7 bases; unmatched bases: 2. Germline V lookup: CDR1 SGHAT, CDR2 FQNNGV. CDR3 region: CASSLGQGNTIYF. The CDR3 DNA sequence: TGTGCCAGCAGCCTGGGACAGGGGAACACCATATATTTT.

The chain couples TRBV6-5 to TRBJ2-7; 8 nucleotides align to TRBD1. CDR3 length equals 14 residues. V lost 6 bases to trimming and J lost 1 base; unmatched junction nucleotides: 5. Germline V gene sequence: CDR1 MNHEY, CDR2 SVGAGI. CDR3 sequence: CASSRQGNSYEQYV. The CDR3 coding sequence is TGTGCCAGCAGCAGACAGGGGAATTCCTACGAGCAGTACGTC.

The chain recombines TRBV2 with TRBJ2-3; TRBD2 aligns across 10 bases. CDR1 is SNHLY, CDR2 FYNNEI, per germline. The CDR3 covers 15 residues. The V and J ends lost 7 bases and 4 bases, in that order; junction bases with no gene match: 8. This CDR3 is CASNTAGGRPDTQYF. DNA of the CDR3: TGTGCCAGCAACACAGCGGGGGGGCGCCCAGATACGCAGTATTTT.

J is TRBJ1-2 and V is TRBV9; D not resolved. Trimming pared 4 bases from V and 3 bases from J, leaving 7 bases between. This CDR3 contains 12 residues. CDR1 and CDR2 from the germline V gene are SGDLS and YYNGEE. For the CDR3, the DNA is TGTGCCAGCAGCCCTTCCGACTATGGCTACACCTTC. This encodes CASSPSDYGYTF.

The chain uses TRBV5-8 and TRBJ1-5; 7 bases fit TRBD1. J lost 2 bases, V lost 3 bases, and 2 bases had no gene match. This CDR3 region has 14 residues. CDR1 is SGHTS and CDR2 is YDEGEE in the germline V gene. This chain's CDR3 is CASSSGQGNQPQHF. CDR3 DNA: TGTGCCAGCAGCTCAGGACAGGGCAATCAGCCCCAGCATTTT.

The V and J genes are TRBV4-3 and TRBJ2-6, with 7 bases lining up with TRBD1. The CDR3 consists of 18 residues. CDR1 and CDR2 (germline): LGHNA, YSLEER. V was clipped by 2 bases and J by 1 base; unmatched bases: 8. This chain's CDR3 is CASSQSHLTGSGANVLTF. The CDR3 DNA is TGCGCCAGCAGCCAAAGCCACTTGACAGGGTCTGGGGCCAACGTCCTGACTTTC.

The V call is TRBV14, the J call TRBJ2-3, with D possibly matching TRBD1 (6 bases). Germline CDR1 is SGHDN and CDR2 is FVKESK. This CDR3 region has 13 residues. The V end was cut by 2 bases, the J end by 6 bases, with 9 bases between. CDR3 coding DNA: TGTGCCAGCAGCCAAAACAGGGTTGATACGCAGTATTTT. This gives the protein CASSQNRVDTQYF.